This TCR beta chain was sequenced for a study of T-cell reconstitution after alpha-beta-depleted transplantation in children. Researchers prepared the TCRbeta library using unique molecular identifiers, the study reports. TCRdb reanalysed the PCR reads using MiXCR and keeps one entry per CDR3 protein. The repertoire holds approximately 100,000 distinct CDR3 sequences, with 9% to 15% as singletons. With V trimmed by 6 bases and J by 4 bases, 6 bases remained unmatched. CDR3 size: 15 residues. In germline, CDR1 is KGHSH, CDR2 LQKENI. The sample holds many counts of this clonotype. The sequences come from PBMCs from the stem cell graft donor, collected from the stem cell graft. The chain is built from TRBV18 and TRBJ2-1; 10 bases line up with TRBD1. The receptor comes from a human donor who donated a stem cell graft to a child with inherited bone marrow failure. The CDR3 DNA reads TGTGCCAGCTCCGTGGGGACAGGGGTGTACAATGAGCAGTTCTTC. Translation: CASSVGTGVYNEQFF.